This record covers a single T cell receptor beta chain. The antigen is undetermined. Researchers prepared the TCRbeta library using unique molecular identifiers, the study reports. Via MiXCR, TCRdb re-called the PCR reads, giving one row per CDR3 protein. The table records hundreds of thousands of distinct CDR3 sequences, around 13% of them present only once. The data derive from a study of T-cell reconstitution after alpha-beta-depleted transplantation in children. Study-wide points: Once a year had passed after transplant, T-cell counts and diversity came mostly from newly produced T cells.

J lost 10 bases, V lost 5 bases, and 14 bases had no gene match. The CDR3 consists of 16 residues. The germline CDR1 and CDR2 sequences are SGHNT and YENEEA. This rearrangement joins TRBV11-3 to TRBJ2-1, with 10 positions matching TRBD1. The material was PBMCs, mostly from graft donor cells, obtained 360 days after TCRalphabeta/CD19-depleted stem cell transplant. The receptor comes from a male patient aged 10 to 17 who had a stem cell transplant for acute myeloid leukemia, so the T cells may come from the graft donor. The CDR3 protein is CASSLRQGANAVEQFF. CDR3 coding DNA: TGTGCCAGCAGCCTAAGACAGGGGGCGAATGCGGTGGAGCAGTTCTTC.